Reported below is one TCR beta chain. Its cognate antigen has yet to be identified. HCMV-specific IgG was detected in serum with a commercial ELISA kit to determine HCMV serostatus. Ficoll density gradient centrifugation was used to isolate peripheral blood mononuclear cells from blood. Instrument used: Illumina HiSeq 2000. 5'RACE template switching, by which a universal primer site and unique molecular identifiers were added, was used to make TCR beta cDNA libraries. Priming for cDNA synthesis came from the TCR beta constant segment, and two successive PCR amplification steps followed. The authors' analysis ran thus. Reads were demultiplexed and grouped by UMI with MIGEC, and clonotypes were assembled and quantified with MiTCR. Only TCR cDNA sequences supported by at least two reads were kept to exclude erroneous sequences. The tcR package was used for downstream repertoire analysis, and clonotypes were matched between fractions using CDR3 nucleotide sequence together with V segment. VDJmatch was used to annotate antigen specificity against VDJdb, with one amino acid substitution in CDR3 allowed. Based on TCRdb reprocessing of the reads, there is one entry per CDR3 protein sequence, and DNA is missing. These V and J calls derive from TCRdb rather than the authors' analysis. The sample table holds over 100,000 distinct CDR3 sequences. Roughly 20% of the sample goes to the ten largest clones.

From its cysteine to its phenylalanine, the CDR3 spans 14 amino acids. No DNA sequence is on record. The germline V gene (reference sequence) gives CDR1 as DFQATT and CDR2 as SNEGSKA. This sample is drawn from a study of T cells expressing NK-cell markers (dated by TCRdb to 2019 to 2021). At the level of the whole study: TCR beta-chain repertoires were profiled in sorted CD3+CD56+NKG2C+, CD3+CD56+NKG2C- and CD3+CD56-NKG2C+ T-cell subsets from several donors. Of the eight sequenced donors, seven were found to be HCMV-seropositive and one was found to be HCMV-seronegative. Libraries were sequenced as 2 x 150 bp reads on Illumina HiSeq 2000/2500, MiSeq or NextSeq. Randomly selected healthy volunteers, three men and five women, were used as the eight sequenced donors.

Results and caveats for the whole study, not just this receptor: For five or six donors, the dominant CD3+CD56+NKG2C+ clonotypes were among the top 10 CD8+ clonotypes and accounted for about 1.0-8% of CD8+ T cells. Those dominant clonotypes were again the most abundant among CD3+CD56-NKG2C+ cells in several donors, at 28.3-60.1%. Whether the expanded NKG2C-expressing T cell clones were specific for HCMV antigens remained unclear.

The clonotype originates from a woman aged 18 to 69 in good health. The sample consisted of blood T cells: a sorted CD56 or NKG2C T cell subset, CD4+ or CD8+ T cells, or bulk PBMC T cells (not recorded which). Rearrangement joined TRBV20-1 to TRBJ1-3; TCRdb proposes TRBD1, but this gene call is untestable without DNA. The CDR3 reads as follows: CSAPEGAAGNTIYF.